The sequence of this T cell receptor (beta chain) was determined in a study of blood T cell repertoires in COVID-19 (dated by TCRdb to about 2020). Regarding the complete study: Collaborator samples came from the United States, Italy and Spain and covered acute and convalescent phases of COVID-19. The dataset comprised deeply sampled blood TCRbeta repertoires from subjects exposed to, actively infected with, or recovered from COVID-19. Where available, HLA class I and class II types were taken from metadata supplied by the sample provider and were not determined by assay-based typing. The material from the prospective study consisted of cDNA or gDNA derived from T cells, B-cell-depleted T cells, or PBMCs. The repertoires were made available in a free public database intended to serve as a resource for research on the immune response to SARS-CoV-2. The samples were drawn from the first 160 participants of the ongoing ImmuneRACE study and from about 1,200 subjects provided by 6 global collaborators. The sample metadata nearly always contained a de-identified subject ID, COVID-19 status, age in years and sex. Overall results and qualifications from the work: How much clinical and demographic metadata was included differed by source and by participant, and the metadata was provided uncurated.

The immunoSEQ Assay, a bias-controlled multiplex PCR, was used to amplify TCRbeta CDR3 regions from genomic DNA. Regarding the original processing steps: Within the assay, amplification of reference gene primers was used to estimate how many nucleated cells each sample contained. Sequence reads were collapsed and filtered to measure the absolute abundance of every unique TCRbeta CDR3 rearrangement. For each sample, productive Simpson clonality was calculated by taking the square root of Simpson's diversity index across productive rearrangements. TCRdb took over this immuneACCESS table, retaining in-frame rearrangements with V and J assigned. Such tables are incomplete; in checked studies, under half of the missing clones stem from an unresolved V gene, and the remainder is unexplained. V, J and clone size are taken as reported in that table, and D and trimming were inferred from the DNA itself. Across this sample there are roughly 200,000 clones, with more than 70% seen only once. The ten largest clones add up to 2.5% to 3% of the sample.

In the germline V gene, CDR1 corresponds to MDHEN and CDR2 to SYDVKM. The CDR3, from cysteine to phenylalanine, totals 15 residues. Just CDR3 DNA is preserved here, 45 bases in frame from base 1. Trimming removed 2 bases from V and 6 bases from J, leaving 17 bases between the germline ends. On this clone: What antigen it recognizes has not been identified. Qualities for individual bases were not recorded, and no much larger clone is one base off.

Whole blood was collected in K2EDTA tubes by collaborating institutions according to the institutions' own protocols. For TCRbeta analysis, collaborators shipped samples as frozen whole blood, isolated PBMCs, or DNA extracted from either of those sample types. This TCR came from a woman of 80 years or more with active or convalescent COVID-19. What was sequenced was peripheral blood. The chain is encoded by TRBV28 joined to TRBJ2-7; TRBD1 is a possible D gene, resting on 6 matching bases. The CDR3 region: CASSLRDRFSAEQYF. The nucleotide sequence reads TGTGCCAGCAGTTTACGAGACAGGTTCTCCGCCGAGCAGTACTTC.